This T cell receptor beta chain was obtained from a study of cytomegalovirus exposure and HLA in healthy donors. Study conclusions and caveats: Donor immune exposure was known only as CMV serostatus.

Note on this clone: Its antigen is not known.

In germline, CDR1 is MDHEN, CDR2 SYDVKM. CDR3 length: 13 amino acids. V trimming: 7 bases; J trimming: 2 bases; junction bases outside the gene matches: 4. Primers for the PCR totalled 60 Vbeta and 13 Jbeta. Sequenced by immunoSEQ multiplex PCR; TCRdb stores in-frame clones only, minus some. The sample has 180,000 or so clones, 77% seen once. J is TRBJ1-1 and V is TRBV28, with 7 positions matching TRBD1. The source material was PBMCs. The receptor's source is a man aged 18 to 29 in good health and CMV-seronegative. The CDR3 region has the DNA TGTGCCAGCATACAAGGGGGCAACACTGAAGCTTTCTTT. It encodes CASIQGGNTEAFF.